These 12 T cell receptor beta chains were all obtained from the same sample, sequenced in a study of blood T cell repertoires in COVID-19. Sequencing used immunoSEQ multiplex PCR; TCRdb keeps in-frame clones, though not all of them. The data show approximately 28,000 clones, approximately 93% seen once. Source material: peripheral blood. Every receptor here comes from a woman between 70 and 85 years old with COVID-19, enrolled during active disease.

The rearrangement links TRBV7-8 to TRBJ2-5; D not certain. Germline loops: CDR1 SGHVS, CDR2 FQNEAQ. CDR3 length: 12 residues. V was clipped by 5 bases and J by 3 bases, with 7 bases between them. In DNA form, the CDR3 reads TGTGCCAGCAGCCGTTCAAAAGAGACCCAGTACTTC. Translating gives CASSRSKETQYF.

CDR3: CASRGVEKLFF. Here the CDR3 DNA reads TGTGCCAGCAGGGGAGTAGAAAAACTGTTTTTT. The chain carries TRBV25-1 and TRBJ1-4; no reliable D call. CDR1 is MGHDK, CDR2 SYGVNS, per germline. V lost 6 bases and J lost 8, with 7 bases in between. The CDR3 has 11 amino acids.

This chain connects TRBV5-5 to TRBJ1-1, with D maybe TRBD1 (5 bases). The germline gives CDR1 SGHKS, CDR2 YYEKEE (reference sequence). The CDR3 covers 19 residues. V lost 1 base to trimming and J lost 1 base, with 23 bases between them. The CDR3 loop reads CASSLYADGARPGNTEAFF. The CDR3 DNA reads TGTGCCAGCAGCTTGTATGCCGATGGGGCCAGACCGGGGAACACTGAAGCTTTCTTT. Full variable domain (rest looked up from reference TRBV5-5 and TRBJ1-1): DAGVTQSPTHLIKTRGQQVTLRCSPISGHKSVSWYQQVLGQGPQFIFQYYEKEERGRGNFPDRFSARQFPNYSSELNVNALLLGDSALYLCASSLYADGARPGNTEAFFGQGTRLTVV.

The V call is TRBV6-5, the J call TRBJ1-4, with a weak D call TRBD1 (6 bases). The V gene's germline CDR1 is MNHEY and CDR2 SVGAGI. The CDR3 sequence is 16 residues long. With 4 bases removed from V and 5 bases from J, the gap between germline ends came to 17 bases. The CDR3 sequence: CASSFRGAGVNEKLFF. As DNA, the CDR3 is TGTGCCAGCAGTTTCCGGGGGGCGGGCGTCAATGAAAAACTGTTTTTT.

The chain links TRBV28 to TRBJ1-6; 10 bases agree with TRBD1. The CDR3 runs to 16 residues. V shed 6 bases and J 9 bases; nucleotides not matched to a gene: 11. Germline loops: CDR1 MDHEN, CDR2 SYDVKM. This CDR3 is CASRYTGTGVLSPLHF. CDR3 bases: TGTGCCAGCAGATACACCGGGACAGGGGTTCTTTCACCCCTCCACTTT.

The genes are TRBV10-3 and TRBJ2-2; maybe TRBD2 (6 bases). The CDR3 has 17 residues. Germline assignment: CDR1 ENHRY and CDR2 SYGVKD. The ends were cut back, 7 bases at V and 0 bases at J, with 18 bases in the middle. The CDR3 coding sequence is TGTGCCATCAACAACGGGGTGGGAGGCCCGAACACCGGGGAGCTGTTTTTT. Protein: CAINNGVGGPNTGELFF.

CDR3 nucleotide sequence: TGCGCCAGCAGCCTGAGGGGGGGCTCTGGAAACACCATATATTTT. Translating gives CASSLRGGSGNTIYF. The V call is TRBV5-1, the J call TRBJ1-3, with D possibly matching TRBD1 (6 bases). The germline V gene encodes CDR1 SGHRS and CDR2 YFSETQ. V lost 4 bases and J lost 0, with 11 bases in between. There are 15 residues in the CDR3.

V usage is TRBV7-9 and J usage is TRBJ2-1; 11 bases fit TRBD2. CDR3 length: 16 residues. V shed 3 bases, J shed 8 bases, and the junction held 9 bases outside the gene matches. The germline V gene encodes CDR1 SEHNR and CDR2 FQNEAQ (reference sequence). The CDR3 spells CASSFPTSGSGYEQFF. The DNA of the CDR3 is TGTGCCAGCAGCTTTCCCACTAGCGGGAGTGGTTATGAGCAGTTCTTC.

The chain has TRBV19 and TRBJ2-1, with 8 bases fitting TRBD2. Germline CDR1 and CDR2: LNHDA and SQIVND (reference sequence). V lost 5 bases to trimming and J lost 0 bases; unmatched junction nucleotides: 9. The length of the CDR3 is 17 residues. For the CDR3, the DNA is TGTGCCAGTAGTTCCCCGGGACTAGTAACCTCCTACAATGAGCAGTTCTTC. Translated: CASSSPGLVTSYNEQFF.

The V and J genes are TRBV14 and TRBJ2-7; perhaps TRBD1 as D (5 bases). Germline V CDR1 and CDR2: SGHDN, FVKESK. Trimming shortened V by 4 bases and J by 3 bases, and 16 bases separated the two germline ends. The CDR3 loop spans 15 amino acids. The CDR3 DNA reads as TGTGCCAGCAGCCCGCTGGATAAGGACAACTACGAGCAGTACTTC. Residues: CASSPLDKDNYEQYF.

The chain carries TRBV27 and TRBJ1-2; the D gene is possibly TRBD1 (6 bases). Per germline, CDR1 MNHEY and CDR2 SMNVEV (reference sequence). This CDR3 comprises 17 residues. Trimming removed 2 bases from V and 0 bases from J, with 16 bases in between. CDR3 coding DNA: TGTGCCAGCAGTTTAAGATTGGGGGACATAACTAACTATGGCTACACCTTC. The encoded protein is CASSLRLGDITNYGYTF.

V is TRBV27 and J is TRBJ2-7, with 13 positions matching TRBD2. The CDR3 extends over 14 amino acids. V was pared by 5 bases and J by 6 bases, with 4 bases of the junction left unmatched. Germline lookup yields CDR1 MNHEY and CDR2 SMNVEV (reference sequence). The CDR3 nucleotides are TGTGCCAGCAGTCATACTAGCGGGAGGGCCGAGCAGTACTTC. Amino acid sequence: CASSHTSGRAEQYF.